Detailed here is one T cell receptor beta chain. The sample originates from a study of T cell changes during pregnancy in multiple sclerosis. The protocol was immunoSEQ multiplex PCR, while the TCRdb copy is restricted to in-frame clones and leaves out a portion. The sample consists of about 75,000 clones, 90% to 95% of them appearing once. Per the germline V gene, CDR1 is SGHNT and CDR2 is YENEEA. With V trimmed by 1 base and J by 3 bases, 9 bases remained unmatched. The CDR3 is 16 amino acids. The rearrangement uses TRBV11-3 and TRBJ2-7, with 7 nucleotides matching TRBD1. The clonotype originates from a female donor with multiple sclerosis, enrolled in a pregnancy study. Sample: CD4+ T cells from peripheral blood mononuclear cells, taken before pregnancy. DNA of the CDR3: TGTGCCAGCAGCTTAGCGGGGACAGCAATTCACTACGAGCAGTACTTC. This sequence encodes CASSLAGTAIHYEQYF.